The 27 T cell receptor beta chains given below trace back to one sample, sequenced in a study of blood T cell repertoires in COVID-19. TCRdb keeps only in-frame clones here, not all; method: immunoSEQ multiplex PCR. The table includes 140,000 or so clones, 60% to 85% detected once. Sequenced sample: peripheral blood. Receptors were obtained from a man in his fifties or sixties with acute or convalescent COVID-19.

The rearrangement joins TRBV7-8 to TRBJ1-1; D unclear. This CDR3 is 14 amino acids long. From germline, CDR1 is SGHVS and CDR2 FQNEAQ. Trimming shortened V by 0 bases and J by 6 bases, and 11 bases separated the two germline ends. CDR3 nucleotide sequence: TGTGCCAGCAGCTTAGCTGAACTTAGCGCTGAAGCTTTCTTT. Its protein product is CASSLAELSAEAFF.

The chain recombines TRBV27 with TRBJ2-5, with 12 bases aligning to TRBD2. Per the germline V gene, CDR1 is MNHEY and CDR2 is SMNVEV (reference sequence). The V segment lost 5 bases and the J segment 5 bases; nucleotides outside the gene matches: 3. This CDR3 region has 14 residues. The CDR3 DNA reads TGTGCCAGCAGTCGACTAGCGGGGGTGGAGACCCAGTACTTC. Translating gives CASSRLAGVETQYF.

This clone has just a few counts. The V gene is TRBV5-1, the J gene TRBJ2-3; D unclear. Germline V gives CDR1 SGHRS, CDR2 YFSETQ. The V gene lost 3 bases and the J gene lost 0 bases, with 11 bases spanning the gap. The CDR3 is 15 residues long. CDR3 in DNA: TGCGCCAGCAGCTGGCAGGCGTCTAGCACAGATACGCAGTATTTT. This translates into CASSWQASSTDTQYF.

The CDR3 reads CASSPDRMSQPQHF. CDR3 bases: TGTGCCAGCAGTCCCGACAGGATGAGTCAGCCCCAGCATTTT. The chain uses TRBV2 and TRBJ1-5; D might be TRBD1 (6 bases). Germline CDR1 reads SNHLY; CDR2 reads FYNNEI. V was cut by 5 bases and J by 6 bases, with 14 bases left in between. The CDR3 is made up of 14 amino acids.

The V and J genes are TRBV3-1 (or the pseudogene TRBV3-2) and TRBJ2-5; 14 bases line up with TRBD2. CDR3 size: 18 residues. In germline, CDR1 is LGHDT, CDR2 YNNKEL (reference sequence). The V segment lost 2 bases and the J segment 0 bases; nucleotides outside the gene matches: 5. In nucleotides, the CDR3 is TGTGCCAGCAGCCAAACCCGACTAGCGGGGGGGTACCAAGAGACCCAGTACTTC. Its translation is CASSQTRLAGGYQETQYF.

CDR3 nucleotide sequence: TGTGCCTGGAGTGCACGGGGACAGGGGGCGCGGGATTCACCCCTCCACTTT. This codes for CAWSARGQGARDSPLHF. V and J are TRBV30 and TRBJ1-6, with TRBD1 identical over 12 bases. With 1 base clipped from V and 8 bases from J, the junction kept 9 bases outside the gene matches. Germline lookup yields CDR1 GTSNPN and CDR2 SVGIG (reference sequence). This CDR3 is built from 17 residues.

This clone was seen only a few times. The chain carries TRBV12-3 or TRBV12-4 and TRBJ2-2; no clear D gene. V lost 2 bases, J lost 9 bases, and 7 bases lay in between. This CDR3 contains 12 residues. In DNA, the CDR3 is TGTGCCAGCAGTTTAATCGTCCGGGAGCTGTTTTTT. Its translation is CASSLIVRELFF.

This chain joins TRBV19 and TRBJ2-5, with 14 bases lining up with TRBD2. From germline, CDR1 is LNHDA and CDR2 SQIVND (reference sequence). The CDR3 contains 16 residues. The V segment lost 3 bases and the J segment 1 base; nucleotides outside the gene matches: 1. The CDR3 protein is CASSMGTSGGQETQYF. CDR3 DNA: TGTGCCAGTAGTATGGGGACTAGCGGGGGCCAAGAGACCCAGTACTTC.

The chain recombines TRBV14 with TRBJ1-2, with D tentatively TRBD1 (5 bases). This CDR3 has 18 residues. Germline V gene lookup returns CDR1 SGHDN and CDR2 FVKESK. V was clipped by 4 bases and J by 4 bases, with 25 bases between them. The CDR3 nucleotides are TGTGCCAGCAGCCGACTAGGACAAGATGAGGGGATGGGCTATGGCTACACCTTC. As protein: CASSRLGQDEGMGYGYTF.

The chain joins TRBV19 to TRBJ1-6, with 9 bases matching TRBD1. Germline V CDR1 and CDR2: LNHDA, SQIVND (reference sequence). V dropped 4 bases and J dropped 11; count of bases not matched to a gene: 9. This CDR3 contains 15 residues. The CDR3 loop reads CASSTPDRGNPPLHF. The CDR3, as DNA: TGTGCCAGTAGTACCCCCGACAGGGGGAATCCACCCCTCCACTTT. Using reference TRBV19 and TRBJ1-6 for the parts outside the CDR3, the full variable domain is DGGITQSPKYLFRKEGQNVTLSCEQNLNHDAMYWYRQDPGQGLRLIYYSQIVNDFQKGDIAEGYSVSREKKESFPLTVTSAQKNPTAFYLCASSTPDRGNPPLHFGNGTRLTVT.

The V call is TRBV4-1, the J call TRBJ1-5; 8 bases align to TRBD1. The CDR3 is 15 amino acids. V shed 3 bases, J shed 4 bases, and the junction held 5 bases outside the gene matches. In germline, CDR1 is MGHRA, CDR2 YSYEKL. The DNA for the CDR3 is TGCGCCAGCAGCCAGATTAACAGGGGGAATCAGCCCCAGCATTTT. Protein sequence: CASSQINRGNQPQHF.

This chain links TRBV18 with TRBJ2-5, with D unresolved. The V and J ends lost 3 bases and 0 bases respectively, with 5 bases between them. This CDR3 region has 13 residues. Germline CDR1 reads KGHSH; CDR2 reads LQKENI. Here the CDR3 DNA reads TGTGCCAGCTCACCGGCAAACCAAGAGACCCAGTACTTC. It encodes CASSPANQETQYF.

The genes are TRBV7-2 and TRBJ2-5, with 8 bases lining up with TRBD1. The J segment lost 5 bases and the V segment lost 4 bases, leaving 6 bases of the junction unmatched. The CDR3 covers 14 residues. Per germline, CDR1 SGHTA and CDR2 FQGNSA. The CDR3 loop is CASSWRTGMETQYF. The CDR3 nucleotides read TGTGCCAGCAGCTGGCGGACAGGGATGGAGACCCAGTACTTC. The entire variable domain, with the rest obtained from reference TRBV7-2 and TRBJ2-5, is as follows: GAGVSQSPSNKVTEKGKDVELRCDPISGHTALYWYRQSLGQGLEFLIYFQGNSAPDKSGLPSDRFSAERTGGSVSTLTIQRTQQEDSAVYLCASSWRTGMETQYFGPGTRLLVL.

This clone appeared a single time. The rearrangement links TRBV18 to TRBJ2-1; 7 bases align to TRBD2. The CDR3 contains 15 residues. Germline trimming cut 6 bases from V and 5 bases from J; bases unmatched to any gene: 10. CDR1 is KGHSH and CDR2 is LQKENI in the germline V gene. The CDR3 DNA reads as TGTGCCAGCTCTCCGGGGCTAGCGGATAACAATGAGCAGTTCTTC. It translates to CASSPGLADNNEQFF. The full variable domain, completed using reference TRBV18 and TRBJ2-1, is NAGVMQNPRHLVRRRGQEARLRCSPMKGHSHVYWYRQLPEEGLKFMVYLQKENIIDESGMPKERFSAEFPKEGPSILRIQQVVRGDSAAYFCASSPGLADNNEQFFGPGTRLTVL.

This chain uses TRBV19 with TRBJ1-1, with D hard to call. Per germline, CDR1 LNHDA and CDR2 SQIVND (reference sequence). CDR3 length: 13 residues. V was shortened by 2 bases and J by 0 bases, with 4 bases between the two germline ends. CDR3 protein: CASSIRVNTEAFF. The CDR3 DNA is TGTGCCAGTAGTATACGGGTGAACACTGAAGCTTTCTTT.

This clone was detected only once. The chain has TRBV15 and TRBJ1-2, with TRBD1 matching over 7 bases. Germline trimming cut 4 bases from V and 1 base from J; bases unmatched to any gene: 6. The CDR3 spans 15 residues. Germline lookup yields CDR1 LNHNV and CDR2 YYDKDF (reference sequence). The CDR3 spells CATSKEGQFNYGYTF. The DNA of the CDR3 is TGTGCCACCAGCAAGGAGGGACAGTTTAACTATGGCTACACCTTC. The entire variable domain, with the rest obtained from reference TRBV15 and TRBJ1-2, is as follows: DAMVIQNPRYQVTQFGKPVTLSCSQTLNHNVMYWYQQKSSQAPKLLFHYYDKDFNNEADTPDNFQSRRPNTSFCFLDIRSPGLGDTAMYLCATSKEGQFNYGYTFGSGTRLTVV.

This chain links TRBV5-1 with TRBJ2-7; 8 bases agree with TRBD1. The junction had 1 base not matched to a gene; V was cut back by 4 bases and J by 4 bases. Per the germline V gene, CDR1 is SGHRS and CDR2 is YFSETQ. The CDR3 is made up of 12 amino acids. The CDR3 reads CASSRTGYEQYF. Written as DNA, the CDR3 is TGCGCCAGCAGCAGGACAGGGTACGAGCAGTACTTC.

The chain employs TRBV2 and TRBJ1-1; D call uncertain. Germline V gene sequence: CDR1 SNHLY, CDR2 FYNNEI. The CDR3 spans 13 residues. V shed 3 bases and J shed 1 base, with 6 bases lying between them. The CDR3 reads CASSDRKNTEAFF. The DNA of the CDR3 is TGTGCCAGCAGTGACAGGAAGAACACTGAAGCTTTCTTT.

The chain combines TRBV3-1 (or the pseudogene TRBV3-2) with TRBJ1-3, with unresolved D. Germline lookup yields CDR1 LGHDT and CDR2 YNNKEL (reference sequence). The ends were cut back, 5 bases at V and 1 base at J, with 6 bases in the middle. CDR3 size: 13 residues. The CDR3 here is CASSEKSGNTIYF. The CDR3 nucleotides are TGTGCCAGCAGCGAGAAGTCTGGAAACACCATATATTTT.

The chain links TRBV6-5 to TRBJ1-2; weak D call: TRBD1 (5 bases). V was shortened by 10 bases and J by 7 bases, with 16 bases between the two germline ends. Germline CDR1 and CDR2: MNHEY and SVGAGI. The CDR3 runs 12 residues. In DNA, the CDR3 is TGTGCCATCCGTCGGGGGGGTTTTGGCTACACCTTC. Protein product: CAIRRGGFGYTF.

The chain carries TRBV5-5 and TRBJ2-6, with D possibly TRBD1 on 6 matching bases. V was pared by 1 base and J by 4 bases, with 9 bases between. This CDR3 has 15 amino acids. Germline-derived CDR1 and CDR2 are SGHKS and YYEKEE (reference sequence). CDR3 protein: CASSLTGLGANVLTF. The DNA for the CDR3 is TGTGCCAGCAGCTTGACAGGGCTCGGGGCCAACGTCCTGACTTTC.

This chain joins TRBV29-1 and TRBJ2-3; TRBD1 is a possible D gene (5 bases). Germline V gene sequence: CDR1 SQVTM, CDR2 ANQGSEA. The CDR3 consists of 12 residues. Deletions cut 6 bases from V and 3 bases from J, with 10 bases between. The CDR3 protein is CSVATGTDTQYF. DNA of the CDR3: TGCAGCGTCGCAACAGGTACAGATACGCAGTATTTT.

The rearrangement joins TRBV2 to TRBJ2-7, with 9 positions matching TRBD1. This CDR3 has 12 residues. With V trimmed by 9 bases and J by 6 bases, 6 bases remained unmatched. Germline lookup yields CDR1 SNHLY and CDR2 FYNNEI. CDR3 bases: TGTGCCAGTGGGGGGACAGGGACCGAGCAGTACGTC. Translating it yields CASGGTGTEQYV.

This clone was counted a single time. The chain is built from TRBV28 and TRBJ1-5; unclear D gene. CDR3 length equals 16 residues. V lost 0 bases and J 0 bases, leaving 9 bases between the germline ends. Germline CDR1 is MDHEN and CDR2 is SYDVKM. CDR3 sequence (DNA): TGTGCCAGCAGTTTATGGTCCCGGGGTAGCAATCAGCCCCAGCATTTT. Encoded protein: CASSLWSRGSNQPQHF.

This chain links TRBV5-1 with TRBJ2-3, with D possibly matching TRBD1 (6 bases). Trimming stripped 0 bases from V and 3 bases from J, with 20 bases between. There are 18 residues in the CDR3. Germline loops: CDR1 SGHRS, CDR2 YFSETQ. As DNA, the CDR3 is TGCGCCAGCAGCTTGGAACCCAGGGGTGCTGGAGGTACAGATACGCAGTATTTT. Translation gives CASSLEPRGAGGTDTQYF.

The chain has TRBV11-2 and TRBJ1-1; tentatively, D is TRBD1 (5 bases). Trimming removed 5 bases from V and 0 bases from J, with 13 bases in between. Germline CDR1 is SGHAT and CDR2 is FQNNGV. This CDR3 spans 15 amino acids. The CDR3 spells CASSTIGGMNTEAFF. The CDR3 nucleotides read TGTGCCAGCAGCACCATTGGGGGGATGAACACTGAAGCTTTCTTT.

This sequence joins TRBV6-5 and TRBJ1-2, with 9 nucleotides matching TRBD1. Germline V gene data show CDR1 as MNHEY and CDR2 as SVGAGI. V lost 10 bases to trimming and J lost 3 bases; unmatched junction nucleotides: 9. The CDR3 consists of 14 residues. The CDR3 here is CATIWDRADYGYTF. The DNA for the CDR3 is TGTGCCACCATTTGGGACAGGGCTGACTATGGCTACACCTTC.